This T cell receptor (beta chain) was sequenced in a study of cytomegalovirus exposure and HLA in healthy donors. The PCR made use of 60 Vbeta and 13 Jbeta primers. Measured with immunoSEQ multiplex PCR; TCRdb has only the in-frame clones, and not every one. The sample lists around 120,000 clones, roughly 78% occurring once. In its sample, this clone was seen a few times. Specimen: PBMCs. This sequence originates from a middle-aged woman in good health and CMV-seronegative.

The CDR3 spells CASSLPLRGNTEAFF. For the CDR3, the DNA is TGTGCCAGTAGTCTACCTCTACGGGGGAACACTGAAGCTTTCTTT. This chain links TRBV19 with TRBJ1-1; D ambiguous. CDR1 is LNHDA, CDR2 SQIVND, per germline (reference sequence). V was cut by 5 bases and J by 1 base, with 14 bases left in between. The CDR3 is made up of 15 amino acids.